This T cell receptor beta chain was identified during a study of memory CD4+ T cells and cytomegalovirus serostatus (dated by TCRdb to between 2018 and 2021). Concerning the study at large: A total of roughly 35 healthy Belgian adults, of whom 9 were CMV seropositive and roughly 24 were CMV seronegative, were included in the cohort. CD4+ memory TCRbeta repertoires of a Belgian cohort with known cytomegalovirus serostatus were sequenced in order to replicate a published TCR-based CMV serostatus classifier. Broad study findings and their caveats: On the Belgian cohort, the classifier based on the original framework reached a median bootstrapped AUC of approximately 0.95, with a 95% CI of 0.76-1.00. Results were interpreted as suggesting that the CMV-associated TCR signature is largely present in the CD4+ memory repertoire. Unlike the original study, which covered naive and memory CD4+ and CD8+ populations, the Belgian study sequenced only CD4+CD45RO+ memory cells. For CMV serostatus prediction, a median bootstrapped AUC of 0.95 was reached with the original framework, and a median bootstrapped AUC of approximately 0.89 was reached with a US-trained random forest. Of 150 to 200 previously reported CMV-associated TCRbeta sequences, about 72 appeared in the CD4+ memory repertoires, each in one to five individuals.

Genomic DNA was extracted from sorted cells with the Quick-DNA Microprep Kit. Amplification of TCRbeta DNA was done with the immunoSEQ hsTCRbeta kit, following the protocol from the manufacturer. An Illumina MiSeq instrument was used to sequence the TCRbeta libraries. From the authors' description of their analysis: Removing out-of-frame sequences left some 2.4 million distinct TCRbeta sequences, an average of around 62,000 per individual. Each individual was scored using the number of 164 previously reported CMV-associated TCRbeta sequences that the individual carried and the total number of productive distinct TCRbeta sequences. A beta-binomial model was reimplemented in Python, and scikit-learn random forests with default parameters were trained on US cohort data. Classifier performance on the Belgian cohort was summarized as median AUC with percentile confidence intervals over 10,000 bootstrap iterations. Imported from immuneACCESS, the table was reduced by TCRdb to in-frame sequences with V and J called. These copies leave out some clones; in studies compared against another copy, an unresolved V gene accounts for under half, and the cause of the remainder is not known. Clonal size and the V and J genes are those of that table, whereas D and trimming came from the DNA. This sample has roughly 49,000 clones in its table, and 82% of those were observed once. Approximately 0.59% of the sample is taken by the ten largest.

Single viable CD3+CD4+CD8-CD45RO+ cells were sorted as memory CD4+ T cells on a FACSAria II. To determine CMV serostatus, a Roche Elecsys assay was used that detects serum IgG against CMV pp150, pp28, p38 and p52. Following thawing, total CD4+ T cells were enriched through positive selection using CD4 magnetic microbeads. Samples originated from another study that specifically interrogated the CD4+ T cell memory repertoire. Peripheral blood mononuclear cells were isolated and cryopreserved according to standard operating procedures, and serum was kept at -80 degrees C. CD3-PerCP (BW264/56), CD4-APC (RPA-T4), CD45RO-PE (UCHT1) and CD8-Pacific Orange (3B5) antibodies were used for staining, and non-viable cells were excluded with Sytox blue. Note on this clone: Which antigen it targets is not known. Base qualities are not recorded, but no much larger clone differs from it by a single base.

Cut back by 2 bases and 5 bases, the V and J ends lie 17 bases apart. The germline V gene encodes CDR1 SGHDT and CDR2 YYEEEE. Its CDR3 holds 16 amino acids, cysteine through phenylalanine. Of all the DNA, just the CDR3 is kept, 48 bases in frame from base 1. Sequences were obtained from memory CD4+ T cells from blood. The source of this sequence is an adult in good health and CMV-seronegative. The chain is assembled from TRBV5-6 and TRBJ2-1; the D region possibly corresponds to TRBD2 (6 bases align). The nucleotides are TGTGCCAGCAGCTTCCCTGGGGCGGGGTTTAACAATGAGCAGTTCTTC. This encodes CASSFPGAGFNNEQFF. This CDR3, with the reference TRBV5-6 and TRBJ2-1 proteins standing in past its ends, gives the full variable domain DAGVTQSPTHLIKTRGQQVTLRCSPKSGHDTVSWYQQALGQGPQFIFQYYEEEERQRGNFPDRFSGHQFPNYSSELNVNALLLGDSALYLCASSFPGAGFNNEQFFGPGTRLTVL.